The clone carrying this T cell receptor (beta chain) was counted only a few times. The data originate from a study of blood T cells in healthy people across ages. It was with a sample-barcoded 5' primer and a J-beta primer mix that a second PCR of roughly 7 to 12 cycles was run. MiXCR, applied by TCRdb to the 5' RACE reads, yields one record per CDR3 protein. Among about 1.5 million distinct CDR3 sequences listed, roughly 43% were seen once. The ends were cut back, 3 bases at V and 3 bases at J, with 23 bases in the middle. Germline CDR1 reads SGHAT; CDR2 reads FQDESV (reference sequence). The length of the CDR3 is 18 residues.

The chain employs TRBV11-1 and TRBJ2-5; D tentatively reads TRBD1 or TRBD2 (5 bases each). The sample consisted of blood. The sequence was collected from a woman aged 18-30 years in good health. CDR3 in amino acids: CASSLQGAVRLGEETQYF. The CDR3 DNA is TGTGCCAGCAGCTTGCAAGGGGCCGTAAGGTTGGGGGAAGAGACCCAGTACTTC.